The sample holds a few counts of the clone carrying this T cell receptor beta chain. The antigen is undetermined. The diagnostic basis comprised clinical symptoms, serum thyroxine and TRAb, thyroid ultrasound and orbital computed tomography. This blood was taken when hyperthyroidism was first diagnosed, before any ophthalmopathy symptoms existed. The investigators amplified TCR beta CDR3 regions from RNA transcripts. Using the HTBI primer set, a first-round RT-PCR was run on the TCR CDR3. TCRdb recomputed calls from the multiplex PCR reads with MiXCR, one row per CDR3 protein. The repertoire holds under 300,000 distinct CDR3 sequences, with over 12% as singletons. This sample stems from a study of T cells in Graves' hyperthyroidism and ophthalmopathy. CDR1 and CDR2 from the germline V gene are KGHDR and SFDVKD. This CDR3 region has 18 residues. V dropped 0 bases and J dropped 0; count of bases not matched to a gene: 8.

Notes on the study in general: Blood also showed most of the thyroid clonotypes that were expanded above 0.001. Ophthalmopathy was distinguished from stable hyperthyroidism by 13 V-J signatures.

The sequenced material came from blood. V is TRBV24-1 and J is TRBJ2-3; TRBD1 matches 7 bases. The clonotype was recovered from a woman aged 45-59 years with Graves' hyperthyroidism that later progressed to Graves' ophthalmopathy. The CDR3 reads CATSDLTGTDFSTDTQYF. CDR3 in DNA: TGTGCCACCAGTGATTTGACCGGGACAGATTTTAGCACAGATACGCAGTATTTT.